This TCR beta chain is drawn from a study of PD-1 blockade in classical Hodgkin lymphoma. Study-level points and caveats: Baseline diversity resembling that of newly diagnosed patients was seen in complete responders.

Autologous stem cell transplantation was followed by relapse in every patient, and brentuximab vedotin exposure varied. The CDR3 is 14 amino acids. In germline, CDR1 is SQVTM, CDR2 ANQGSEA. With 3 bases removed from V and 5 bases from J, the gap between germline ends came to 13 bases. Clones were read by immunoSEQ multiplex PCR, and TCRdb kept only the in-frame ones, dropping some. This table has roughly 40,000 clones, about nine tenths appearing once. As to this clone: Its antigen remains unknown.

The chain carries TRBV29-1 and TRBJ1-4; no clear D gene. This specimen was peripheral blood mononuclear cells (PBMCs), taken at baseline. The receptor comes from a human donor with classical Hodgkin lymphoma. The CDR3 DNA is TGCAGCGTTGAGGGGTCAGCTTCCAATGAAAAACTGTTTTTT. Encoded protein: CSVEGSASNEKLFF.